This T cell receptor beta chain was sequenced during a study of shared clonotypes between healthy human individuals. Turning to the study itself: Every donor yielded three CD4 naive, three CD4 memory, two CD8 naive and one CD8 memory plate.

Method: immunoSEQ multiplex PCR; TCRdb's copy keeps in-frame clones and lacks some. The sample records around 2.5 million clones, roughly 93% being singletons. CDR3 length: 14 amino acids. Germline assignment: CDR1 LNHDA and CDR2 SQIVND (reference sequence). Trimming removed 9 bases from V and 3 bases from J; junction bases left unmatched: 6. The sample taken for sequencing was naive CD4+ T cells from PBMCs. As to subset: CD45RA+ positively selected. This sequence joins TRBV19 and TRBJ2-1, with 9 bases lining up with TRBD2. The origin of this receptor is a man aged 18 to 30 in good health. Some clones in this sample may be carry-over from other donors' samples. The CDR3 loop is CASHRTSDYNEQFF. The CDR3 coding sequence is TGTGCCAGCCACCGGACTAGCGACTACAATGAGCAGTTCTTC.